This TCR beta chain was recovered during a study of T cells in Graves' hyperthyroidism and ophthalmopathy. The CDR3 has 13 residues. Per germline, CDR1 SGHNT and CDR2 YYREEE (reference sequence). The investigators amplified TCR beta CDR3 regions from RNA transcripts. A set of HTBI primers served as the primers for a first-round RT-PCR of the TCR CDR3. TCRdb itself ran the multiplex PCR reads through MiXCR, one entry per CDR3 protein. The data hold 85,000 to 110,000 distinct CDR3 sequences, with roughly 44% observed a single time. Points on this clonotype: Compared with germline, one end of the junction differs, possibly owing to a read error.

The sample was blood. The chain employs TRBV5-4 and TRBJ2-7, with D unclear. This sequence was found in a man aged 40-49 years with Graves' hyperthyroidism. The CDR3 DNA follows: TGTGCCGGCAGCTTGGTTGGGGTCCACGAGCAGTACTTC. Translating it yields CAGSLVGVHEQYF.